This T cell receptor (beta chain) was profiled in a study of post-analysis software for immune sequencing data. Whole-study findings and limits: With TRBV5-6, TRBV5-1 and TRBV20-1 included, about five TRBV segments were more frequent in patients than in controls.

CDR3 length: 16 amino acids. The V segment lost 5 bases and the J segment 8 bases; nucleotides outside the gene matches: 13. Details on this clonotype: Its target is unknown.

Unique molecular identifiers tagged the TCR beta cDNA libraries. T cells numbering roughly 1 to 10 million yielded cDNA molecules that totaled roughly 500,000. TCRdb recomputed calls from the PCR reads with MiXCR, one row per CDR3 protein. This table has around 200,000 distinct CDR3 sequences, 29% appearing once. This chain joins TRBV12-3 or TRBV12-4 and TRBJ2-1; 9 nucleotides align to TRBD1. The sample comprised blood. The TCR sequence derives from a girl under 18 with multiple sclerosis. CDR3 DNA: TGTGCCAGCAGTCCGAGGGGGGACAGGGCGTTTTATGAGCAGTTCTTC. This gives the protein CASSPRGDRAFYEQFF.